A selection of T cell receptor beta chains follows, all from one sample in a study of blood T cell repertoires in COVID-19. TCRdb's copy holds only in-frame clones and misses some; the assay was immunoSEQ multiplex PCR. The sample carries about 270,000 clones, 80% to 90% recorded once. Sequenced input: PBMCs or T cells enriched from blood (not recorded which). The receptors were sampled from a woman aged 18-30 years who had recovered from COVID-19. CDR3s include the opening cysteine and the closing phenylalanine or tryptophan. The order of the fields is D gene, V gene, J gene, CDR3 protein. The D gene is left open where the match is weak.

d_gene: .
v_gene: TRBV6-5
j_gene: TRBJ1-2
CDR3aa: CASSYSQGNGYTF

d_gene: TRBD2
v_gene: TRBV5-1
j_gene: TRBJ2-3
CDR3aa: CASSFRGGAADTQYF

d_gene: TRBD2
v_gene: TRBV5-1
j_gene: TRBJ2-3
CDR3aa: CASSLEASGEVGFTDTQYF

d_gene: .
v_gene: TRBV3-1/TRBV3-2
j_gene: TRBJ2-2
CDR3aa: CASSQDRGFTGELFF

d_gene: TRBD1
v_gene: TRBV6-2/TRBV6-3
j_gene: TRBJ1-6
CDR3aa: CASSPARTGENSPLHF

d_gene: .
v_gene: TRBV6-1
j_gene: TRBJ1-1
CDR3aa: CASSEALRGTEAFF

d_gene: TRBD2
v_gene: TRBV9
j_gene: TRBJ2-1
CDR3aa: CASSAPQRGVETNEQFF

d_gene: .
v_gene: TRBV7-9
j_gene: TRBJ1-2
CDR3aa: CASSIDFYGYTF

d_gene: TRBD2
v_gene: TRBV27
j_gene: TRBJ2-3
CDR3aa: CASSLYPTGGPSDTQYF

d_gene: .
v_gene: TRBV4-1
j_gene: TRBJ2-1
CDR3aa: CASSQDRAAAGSEQFF

d_gene: TRBD1
v_gene: TRBV6-5
j_gene: TRBJ1-6
CDR3aa: CASNLIQGFDSPLHF

d_gene: TRBD2
v_gene: TRBV29-1
j_gene: TRBJ2-1
CDR3aa: CSVSTSGGFYNEQFF

d_gene: .
v_gene: TRBV7-2
j_gene: TRBJ2-1
CDR3aa: CASSLASLMSNEQFF

d_gene: TRBD1
v_gene: TRBV19
j_gene: TRBJ1-2
CDR3aa: CASSMGQGTGGYTF

d_gene: TRBD1
v_gene: TRBV10-3
j_gene: TRBJ1-5
CDR3aa: CAISTDREEGQPQHF

d_gene: .
v_gene: TRBV5-1
j_gene: TRBJ2-5
CDR3aa: CASSRGGAEETQYF

d_gene: TRBD1
v_gene: TRBV11-1
j_gene: TRBJ2-1
CDR3aa: CASSLAGTGNEQFF

d_gene: .
v_gene: TRBV3-1/TRBV3-2
j_gene: TRBJ2-1
CDR3aa: CASSLRDLPYNEQFF

d_gene: .
v_gene: TRBV19
j_gene: TRBJ2-2
CDR3aa: CASSARAGANTGELFF

d_gene: .
v_gene: TRBV6-5
j_gene: TRBJ2-7
CDR3aa: CASKRGTSSYEQYF

d_gene: .
v_gene: TRBV21-1
j_gene: TRBJ2-7
CDR3aa: CASSKTRYEQYF

d_gene: .
v_gene: TRBV24-1
j_gene: TRBJ2-1
CDR3aa: CATSMGGEQFF

d_gene: TRBD2
v_gene: TRBV27
j_gene: TRBJ2-3
CDR3aa: CASSLVLAGGPKDTQYF

d_gene: TRBD1
v_gene: TRBV30
j_gene: TRBJ2-3
CDR3aa: CAWSTGGMGTDTQYF

d_gene: TRBD1
v_gene: TRBV27
j_gene: TRBJ2-5
CDR3aa: CASSFIGTGMQTQYF

d_gene: .
v_gene: TRBV18
j_gene: TRBJ1-3
CDR3aa: CASSPQETAGNTIYF

d_gene: TRBD1
v_gene: TRBV9
j_gene: TRBJ2-7
CDR3aa: CASSVSGQGPYEQYF

d_gene: .
v_gene: TRBV4-1
j_gene: TRBJ2-7
CDR3aa: CASSQEDRTDYEQYF

d_gene: .
v_gene: TRBV19
j_gene: TRBJ1-6
CDR3aa: CASSIIFRAGRPSPLHF

d_gene: .
v_gene: TRBV3-1/TRBV3-2
j_gene: TRBJ1-6
CDR3aa: CASTGAANNSPLHF

d_gene: .
v_gene: TRBV14
j_gene: TRBJ1-1
CDR3aa: CASSARAWAGNTEAFF

d_gene: TRBD2
v_gene: TRBV19
j_gene: TRBJ2-3
CDR3aa: CASRGLGTDTQYF

d_gene: TRBD1
v_gene: TRBV10-2
j_gene: TRBJ1-1
CDR3aa: CASSEWTGVETEAFF

d_gene: .
v_gene: TRBV11-1
j_gene: TRBJ1-1
CDR3aa: CASSPRTPGTEAFF

d_gene: TRBD1
v_gene: TRBV5-6
j_gene: TRBJ1-1
CDR3aa: CASSLGTGANTEAFF

d_gene: .
v_gene: TRBV13
j_gene: TRBJ1-1
CDR3aa: CASSDTGRTTEAFF

d_gene: .
v_gene: TRBV11-2
j_gene: TRBJ2-5
CDR3aa: CASTSFGQETQYF

d_gene: TRBD1
v_gene: TRBV30
j_gene: TRBJ1-2
CDR3aa: CAWDRGHGYTF

d_gene: TRBD2
v_gene: TRBV20-1
j_gene: TRBJ2-3
CDR3aa: CSASLPSQVAGPSGTDTQYF

d_gene: TRBD2
v_gene: TRBV11-2
j_gene: TRBJ2-1
CDR3aa: CASSLEGTSGSFLYNEQFF

d_gene: .
v_gene: TRBV29-1
j_gene: TRBJ1-1
CDR3aa: CSAERGFTEAFF

d_gene: TRBD2
v_gene: TRBV2
j_gene: TRBJ2-1
CDR3aa: CASSVVAGAAGEQFF